This entry features one T cell receptor (beta chain) sequence. Libraries were prepared by immunoSEQ multiplex PCR; TCRdb keeps only in-frame clonotypes and omits some of them. The top ten clones hold 0.5% to 0.65% of a sample with under 200,000 clones, roughly 90% of them seen once. This record belongs to a study of blood T cell repertoires in COVID-19. About the study: Researchers got acute and convalescent COVID-19 samples from the United States, Italy and Spain.

The sequenced material came from peripheral blood. This TCR was sampled from a man aged 45-60 years with acute or convalescent COVID-19.

The CDR3 DNA reads as TGCGCCAGCGGAAAGGGACAGGGGATCAATCAGCCCCAGCATTTT. Translation gives CASGKGQGINQPQHF. This sequence joins TRBV10-2 and TRBJ1-5; 10 nucleotides agree with TRBD1. The CDR3 has 15 residues. Germline values: CDR1 WSHSY, CDR2 SAAADI. The ends lost 8 bases at V and 3 bases at J; junction bases unmatched: 7.